The 21 T cell receptor beta chains presented below share a single source sample, sequenced in a study of blood T cells in healthy people across ages. Combining a sample-barcoded 5' primer with a J-beta primer mix, a second PCR ran for roughly 7 to 12 cycles. TCRdb recomputed calls from the 5' RACE reads with MiXCR, one row per CDR3 protein. The table records 1.5 million to 2 million distinct CDR3 sequences, 49% of them present only once. Sequencing was done on a sample of blood. The origin of the receptors is a woman aged 40 to 49 in good health.

Written as DNA, the CDR3 is TGCGCCAGCAGTCAGCGACAGGGGATAAGCTCCTATAATTCACCCCTCCACTTT. It is translated as CASSQRQGISSYNSPLHF. The V call is TRBV23-1, the J call TRBJ1-6; the match to TRBD1 covers 8 bases. TRBV23-1 has ORF status, its function being uncertain. This CDR3 region has 18 residues. Unmatched junction bases numbered 7, after V lost 3 bases and J lost 0 bases.

The chain recombines TRBV5-1 with TRBJ2-1; 7 positions match TRBD2. CDR1 is SGHRS and CDR2 is YFSETQ in the germline V gene. With V trimmed by 0 bases and J by 7 bases, 10 bases remained unmatched. CDR3 length: 16 amino acids. The CDR3 loop reads CASSLVPDLGGNEQFF. The CDR3 DNA reads as TGCGCCAGCAGCTTGGTTCCAGACCTGGGAGGGAATGAGCAGTTCTTC.

This chain connects TRBV7-2 to TRBJ1-1, with D maybe TRBD1 (6 bases). V gave up 1 base and J gave up 5 bases, with 23 bases separating them. From germline, CDR1 is SGHTA and CDR2 FQGNSA. The CDR3 loop spans 18 amino acids. The CDR3 loop reads CASSLVPAGGTVETEAFF. The DNA of the CDR3 is TGTGCCAGCAGCTTAGTTCCGGCGGGGGGCACGGTCGAGACTGAAGCTTTCTTT. Full variable domain (rest looked up from reference TRBV7-2 and TRBJ1-1): GAGVSQSPSNKVTEKGKDVELRCDPISGHTALYWYRQSLGQGLEFLIYFQGNSAPDKSGLPSDRFSAERTGGSVSTLTIQRTQQEDSAVYLCASSLVPAGGTVETEAFFGQGTRLTVV.

This sequence joins TRBV24-1 and TRBJ2-5; D not resolved. The CDR3 totals 15 residues. From germline, CDR1 is KGHDR and CDR2 SFDVKD. Deletions cut 2 bases from V and 5 bases from J, with 14 bases between. Here the CDR3 reads CATSDSRALAETQYF. CDR3 coding DNA: TGTGCCACCAGTGATTCCCGGGCCCTTGCGGAGACCCAGTACTTC.

This clonotype was counted a few times. The chain joins TRBV5-1 to TRBJ2-7, with 8 bases matching TRBD2. The J segment lost 7 bases and the V segment lost 0 bases, leaving 9 bases of the junction unmatched. Germline assignment: CDR1 SGHRS and CDR2 YFSETQ. The CDR3 is made up of 15 amino acids. CDR3 sequence (DNA): TGCGCCAGCAGCTTGGCAGGAGCGGGGGTTAAGGAGCAGTACTTC. Residues: CASSLAGAGVKEQYF.

V usage is TRBV2 and J usage is TRBJ2-1; D might be TRBD1 (6 bases). Trimming stripped 5 bases from V and 6 bases from J, with 14 bases between. The CDR3 runs to 14 residues. Germline CDR1 is SNHLY and CDR2 is FYNNEI. CDR3: CASSTGTLINEQFF. CDR3 coding DNA: TGTGCCAGCAGTACCGGGACACTCATCAATGAGCAGTTCTTC.

This clonotype occurred a few times. V usage is TRBV2 and J usage is TRBJ2-7; 9 bases are a match to TRBD1. This CDR3 region has 14 residues. The trim removed 4 bases at V and 4 bases at J, leaving 5 bases unmatched. Germline CDR1 and CDR2: SNHLY and FYNNEI. In DNA form, the CDR3 reads TGTGCCAGCAGTGGGGGACAGGGTGTGTACGAGCAGTACTTC. Its protein product is CASSGGQGVYEQYF.

This chain joins TRBV20-1 and TRBJ1-2, with 7 bases fitting TRBD1. V trimming: 6 bases; J trimming: 8 bases; junction bases outside the gene matches: 12. The CDR3 has 13 residues. The V gene's germline CDR1 is DFQATT and CDR2 SNEGSKA (reference sequence). CDR3 protein: CSADATGFSGYTF. The CDR3 DNA reads as TGCAGTGCAGATGCGACAGGGTTTAGCGGCTACACCTTC.

This chain connects TRBV28 to TRBJ1-4, with D perhaps matching TRBD1 (5 bases). V dropped 6 bases and J dropped 8 bases, with 19 bases sitting between them. Looked up from germline, CDR1 is MDHEN and CDR2 is SYDVKM. The CDR3 has 15 residues. CDR3 protein: CASSLGSGLREKLFF. CDR3 sequence (DNA): TGTGCCAGCAGCCTAGGATCGGGGCTGAGGGAAAAACTGTTTTTT.

This chain links TRBV11-1 with TRBJ1-1; D unresolved. Trimming took off 2 bases at V and 7 bases at J, with 17 bases between the two ends. The CDR3 is made up of 15 amino acids. CDR1 and CDR2 from the germline V gene are SGHAT and FQDESV (reference sequence). Here the CDR3 DNA reads TGTGCCAGCAGCTTATTTGGTTTAATGGATGGTGAAGCTTTCTTT. Its protein product is CASSLFGLMDGEAFF. Filled out from reference TRBV11-1 and TRBJ1-1, the complete variable domain reads EAEVAQSPRYKITEKSQAVAFWCDPISGHATLYWYRQILGQGPELLVQFQDESVVDDSQLPKDRFSAERLKGVDSTLKIQPAELGDSAMYLCASSLFGLMDGEAFFGQGTRLTVV.

The rearrangement links TRBV4-1 to TRBJ2-1; D gene unclear. V lost 0 bases and J lost 4, with 16 bases in between. The V gene's germline CDR1 is MGHRA and CDR2 YSYEKL. CDR3 size: 17 residues. The CDR3 nucleotides read TGCGCCAGCAGCCAAGATGAGACTCGGCCCGTATACAATGAGCAGTTCTTC. Amino acid sequence: CASSQDETRPVYNEQFF.

In DNA form, the CDR3 reads TGTGCCAGCAGCCCTCCGGGAGTCGGCATTCAGTACTTC. The encoded protein is CASSPPGVGIQYF. The chain uses TRBV11-1 and TRBJ2-4; TRBD2 is a possible D gene (6 bases). The germline V and J ends were trimmed by 5 bases and 9 bases, with 14 bases remaining between them. CDR1 and CDR2 (germline): SGHAT, FQDESV (reference sequence). CDR3 length: 13 amino acids.

This clonotype appeared a few times. The CDR3: CASSSRTSGSYEQYF. DNA of the CDR3: TGTGCCAGCAGTTCTCGGACTAGCGGGTCCTACGAGCAGTACTTC. The chain couples TRBV28 to TRBJ2-7; TRBD2 matches 11 bases. Germline V gene lookup returns CDR1 MDHEN and CDR2 SYDVKM. The CDR3 covers 15 residues. V dropped 4 bases and J dropped 1; count of bases not matched to a gene: 3.

This clonotype has a handful of counts. V gene TRBV11-2 combines with J gene TRBJ2-7; TRBD2 might be the D (5 bases). Trimming took 2 bases from V and 4 from J, leaving 12 bases between them. Germline V lookup: CDR1 SGHAT, CDR2 FQNNGV. CDR3 length equals 14 residues. CDR3 in DNA: TGTGCCAGCAGCTTACAACGTGGGGAGTACGAGCAGTACTTC. Translating it yields CASSLQRGEYEQYF.

CDR3: CATSDPVQGADTQYF. The CDR3 DNA sequence: TGTGCCACCAGTGATCCTGTACAGGGGGCAGATACGCAGTATTTT. The gene calls are TRBV24-1 and TRBJ2-3; 8 bases match TRBD1. CDR3 length: 15 amino acids. The V gene end was trimmed by 3 bases and the J gene end by 4 bases; junction bases not matched to a gene: 5. Germline CDR1 is KGHDR and CDR2 is SFDVKD.

The rearrangement joins TRBV7-6 to TRBJ2-1; D gene uncertain. V lost 5 bases to trimming and J lost 6 bases, with 14 bases between them. Germline V gene lookup returns CDR1 SGHVS and CDR2 FNYEAQ. The CDR3 consists of 14 residues. DNA of the CDR3: TGTGCCAGCAGCCAAGGACCGGCGGTCAATGAGCAGTTCTTC. Protein sequence: CASSQGPAVNEQFF.

This clonotype has more than one count but fewer than ten. The V gene is TRBV4-3, the J gene TRBJ2-3; perhaps TRBD2 as D (5 bases). CDR3 length: 13 amino acids. CDR1 and CDR2 (germline): LGHNA, YSLEER. Trimming shortened V by 0 bases and J by 8 bases, and 9 bases separated the two germline ends. Here the CDR3 DNA reads TGCGCCAGCAGCCAAGAAACGGGAATTACGCAGTATTTT. This codes for CASSQETGITQYF.

V and J are TRBV19 and TRBJ2-5; D unresolved. The V gene lost 0 bases and the J gene lost 5 bases, with 13 bases spanning the gap. This CDR3 has 15 amino acids. CDR1 is LNHDA and CDR2 is SQIVND in the germline V gene (reference sequence). CDR3 DNA sequence: TGTGCCAGTAGTATAGATACCCGCATCCGGGAGACCCAGTACTTC. It encodes CASSIDTRIRETQYF.

This rearrangement joins TRBV6-5 to TRBJ2-7; TRBD1 matches at 11 bases. This CDR3 region has 18 residues. After removal of 2 bases from V and 0 bases from J, the junction contained 9 bases not matched to a gene. Per germline, CDR1 MNHEY and CDR2 SVGAGI. The CDR3 spells CASSYLPPGTGGSYEQYF. CDR3 nucleotide sequence: TGTGCCAGCAGTTACCTACCTCCCGGGACAGGGGGCTCCTACGAGCAGTACTTC.

This clonotype was picked up a small number of times. The V and J genes are TRBV7-9 and TRBJ2-7; 8 bases align to TRBD2. The CDR3 has 15 amino acids. Looked up from germline, CDR1 is SEHNR and CDR2 is FQNEAQ (reference sequence). Trimming at V came to 1 base and at J to 5 bases, leaving 7 bases not matched to a gene. CDR3 protein: CASSLERGGDDEQYF. DNA of the CDR3: TGTGCCAGCAGCTTAGAACGGGGGGGCGACGACGAGCAGTACTTC.

The rearrangement links TRBV28 to TRBJ2-5; possible D gene TRBD1, 6 bases. V lost 1 base and J lost 2, with 17 bases in between. Germline V CDR1 and CDR2: MDHEN, SYDVKM. The CDR3 consists of 17 residues. The CDR3 DNA follows: TGTGCCAGCAGTTTATCCTTAATAGACAGGCGACAAGAGACCCAGTACTTC. Translating gives CASSLSLIDRRQETQYF.